This TCR beta chain derives from a study of T cell responses to AZD1222 COVID-19 vaccine. The table lists this clone with a count of one. The method was immunoSEQ multiplex PCR; TCRdb's version includes in-frame clones alone and lacks a portion of them. This sample has fewer than 95,000 clones, with 80% to 90% found just once. The source is an adult in good health. The sample here was peripheral blood, taken on day 0 of AZD1222 vaccination.

The CDR3 nucleotides read TGTGCCAGCAGCCAAGGAGCGGCCACCACTATTGCCGAGCAGTACTTC. It translates to CASSQGAATTIAEQYF. The chain recombines TRBV4-2 with TRBJ2-7, with D tentatively TRBD2 (5 bases). Trimming stripped 1 base from V and 6 bases from J, with 19 bases between. Germline assignment: CDR1 LGHNA and CDR2 YNFKEQ. This CDR3 has 16 residues.